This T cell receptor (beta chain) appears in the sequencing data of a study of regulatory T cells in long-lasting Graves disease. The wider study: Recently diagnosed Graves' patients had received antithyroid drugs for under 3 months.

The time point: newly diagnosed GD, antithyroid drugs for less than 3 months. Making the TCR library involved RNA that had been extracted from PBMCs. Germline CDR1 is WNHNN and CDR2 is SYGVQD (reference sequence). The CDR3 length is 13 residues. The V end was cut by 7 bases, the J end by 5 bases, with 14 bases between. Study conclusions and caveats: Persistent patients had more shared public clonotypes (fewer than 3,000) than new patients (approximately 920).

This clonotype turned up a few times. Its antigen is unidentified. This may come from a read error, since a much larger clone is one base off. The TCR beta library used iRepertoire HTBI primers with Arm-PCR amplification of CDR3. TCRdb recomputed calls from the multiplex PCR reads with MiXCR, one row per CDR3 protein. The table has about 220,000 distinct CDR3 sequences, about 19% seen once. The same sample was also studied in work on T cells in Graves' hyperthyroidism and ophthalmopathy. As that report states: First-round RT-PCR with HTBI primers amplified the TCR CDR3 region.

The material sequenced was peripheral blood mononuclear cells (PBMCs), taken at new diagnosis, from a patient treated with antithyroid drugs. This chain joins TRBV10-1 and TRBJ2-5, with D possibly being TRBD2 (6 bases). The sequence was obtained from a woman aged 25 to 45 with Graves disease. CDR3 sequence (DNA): TGCGCCAGCAAACTAGCCGCCACGGAGACCCAGTACTTC. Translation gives CASKLAATETQYF.